This T cell receptor beta chain was observed in a study of blood T cell repertoires in COVID-19. Study overall: From T cells, B-cell-depleted T cells, or PBMCs came the material, which was cDNA or gDNA.

The authors' processing: Reference gene primer amplification gave estimated nucleated cell counts. TCRdb's copy holds only in-frame clones and misses some; the assay was immunoSEQ multiplex PCR. V, J and clone size are taken as reported in that table, and D and trimming were inferred from the DNA itself. The sample consists of some 160,000 clones, roughly 93% of them appearing once. Germline V lookup: CDR1 SNHLY, CDR2 FYNNEI. The CDR3 has 12 amino acids. Trimming took off 3 bases at V and 10 bases at J, with 12 bases between the two ends. The sequence was obtained from a man younger than 30 with acute or convalescent COVID-19. The sample taken for sequencing was peripheral blood. This sequence joins TRBV2 and TRBJ1-2; TRBD1 is a possible D gene (6 bases). The chain's CDR3 is CASSDWTDDYTF. The CDR3 coding sequence is TGTGCCAGCAGTGACTGGACAGACGACTACACCTTC.